What follows are 19 T cell receptor beta chains derived from one specimen sequenced in a study of graft-versus-host responses after intestinal transplantation (dated by TCRdb to the early 2020s). Receptor amplification or capture employed the immunoSEQ multiplex PCR assay. Not all clones reach the TCRdb copy of this immuneACCESS table, which keeps in-frame sequences only. Checked studies attribute under half of the gap to unresolved V genes and leave the rest unexplained. A total of around 54,000 clones appear in this sample, about 90% of them only once. The ten largest make up 5% to 6.5% of the sample. Here the sequenced sample was PBMCs, taken roughly 660 days after intestinal transplant. The receptors originated from a human patient who received an intestinal transplant, so some T cells may come from the graft donor.

This chain uses TRBV27 with TRBJ1-6, with D tentatively TRBD1 (5 bases). The CDR3 loop spans 14 amino acids. The germline V gene encodes CDR1 MNHEY and CDR2 SMNVEV (reference sequence). Trimming took 8 bases from V and 0 from J, leaving 8 bases between them. As DNA, the CDR3 is TGTGCCAGCGAAGGGGCCTCCTATAATTCACCCCTCCACTTT. This sequence encodes CASEGASYNSPLHF.

This clone has only one observation. This chain connects TRBV5-1 to TRBJ1-2; D is unresolved. With 3 bases removed from V and 8 bases from J, the gap between germline ends came to 17 bases. The CDR3 length is 14 residues. Germline V CDR1 and CDR2: SGHRS, YFSETQ. CDR3 sequence: CASSSGRGGRGYTF. The CDR3 DNA is TGCGCCAGCAGCTCCGGCCGGGGAGGGAGGGGCTACACCTTC.

The chain recombines TRBV5-6 with TRBJ1-2; a possible D gene is TRBD1 (5 bases). Germline V gene data show CDR1 as SGHDT and CDR2 as YYEEEE. Trimming took 4 bases from V and 4 from J, leaving 14 bases between them. The CDR3 is 14 residues long. DNA of the CDR3: TGTGCCAGCAGCACTATGTCCGGGACCTATGGCTACACCTTC. Protein: CASSTMSGTYGYTF.

This sequence joins TRBV7-9 and TRBJ2-7; possibly TRBD1 for D (5 bases). Between the trimmed V and J ends, which lost 5 bases and 7 bases, there was a span of 9 bases. The CDR3 is 11 residues long. Per the germline V gene, CDR1 is SEHNR and CDR2 is FQNEAQ (reference sequence). The CDR3 DNA sequence: TGTGCCAGCAGCAGGGGTCGAGAGCAGTACTTC. Translation: CASSRGREQYF.

The rearrangement links TRBV6-4 to TRBJ2-3; TRBD2 agrees at 9 bases. CDR3 length: 15 residues. V lost 6 bases and J lost 4; bases outside the gene matches: 8. Looked up from germline, CDR1 is MRHNA and CDR2 is SNTAGT. This CDR3 reads CASSRMAGGADTQYF. CDR3 sequence (DNA): TGTGCCAGCAGCCGAATGGCGGGGGGGGCAGATACGCAGTATTTT.

The chain combines TRBV7-8 with TRBJ1-1; D gene uncertain. This CDR3 is built from 14 residues. V lost 2 bases, J lost 1 base, and 8 bases lay in between. The V gene's germline CDR1 is SGHVS and CDR2 FQNEAQ. In DNA, the CDR3 is TGTGCCAGCAGCTTACAACCGGAGAACACTGAAGCTTTCTTT. The encoded protein is CASSLQPENTEAFF.

V and J are TRBV2 and TRBJ1-6, with unresolved D. The CDR3 sequence is 15 residues long. The germline CDR1 and CDR2 sequences are SNHLY and FYNNEI. V was pared by 7 bases and J by 2 bases, with 12 bases between. The CDR3 reads CASTMTNPYNSPLHF. DNA of the CDR3: TGTGCCAGCACTATGACGAACCCCTATAATTCACCCCTCCACTTT.

The genes are TRBV7-9 and TRBJ1-2, with a tentative D call TRBD1 (5 bases). CDR1 SEHNR and CDR2 FQNEAQ come from the germline V gene (reference sequence). Trimming pared 5 bases from V and 11 bases from J, leaving 36 bases between. This CDR3 spans 19 amino acids. This CDR3 is CASSATLPHPGRSHLGYTF. The CDR3 DNA follows: TGTGCCAGCAGCGCAACACTCCCCCACCCGGGACGTTCTCATCTCGGGTACACCTTC.

In its sample, this clone was seen once. The chain couples TRBV7-6 to TRBJ2-5; the match to TRBD2 covers 13 bases. J lost 0 bases, V lost 5 bases, and 6 bases had no gene match. The germline CDR1 and CDR2 sequences are SGHVS and FNYEAQ. The CDR3 has 17 residues. The CDR3 DNA reads TGTGCCAGCAGCCCCGGACTAGCGGGGGAGTACCAAGAGACCCAGTACTTC. This translates into CASSPGLAGEYQETQYF.

This chain links TRBV18 with TRBJ2-3; TRBD2 matches at 10 bases. The CDR3 spans 15 residues. V lost 3 bases, J lost 3 bases, and 3 bases stayed unmatched. The germline V gene encodes CDR1 KGHSH and CDR2 LQKENI. The CDR3 coding sequence is TGTGCCAGCTCACCGAGGACTAGCGGTACAGATACGCAGTATTTT. It translates to CASSPRTSGTDTQYF.

The chain carries TRBV11-3 and TRBJ2-7; D unresolved. The V gene lost 5 bases and the J gene lost 7 bases, with 12 bases spanning the gap. The length of the CDR3 is 12 residues. Germline CDR1 is SGHNT and CDR2 is YENEEA. The CDR3 nucleotides read TGTGCCAGCAGCCGCCCTCTGCGGGAGCAGTACTTC. Translating gives CASSRPLREQYF.

CDR3 in amino acids: CASSVQGWDTDTQYF. The CDR3 DNA reads TGTGCCAGCAGTGTACAAGGGTGGGACACAGATACGCAGTATTTT. The chain combines TRBV6-5 with TRBJ2-3; D ambiguous. Germline V gene data show CDR1 as MNHEY and CDR2 as SVGAGI. There are 15 residues in the CDR3. V was clipped by 5 bases and J by 2 bases, with 14 bases between them.

V is TRBV7-9 and J is TRBJ2-7; 8 positions agree with TRBD1. The CDR3 has 15 residues. CDR1 is SEHNR and CDR2 is FQNEAQ in the germline V gene (reference sequence). V trimming: 5 bases; J trimming: 3 bases; junction bases outside the gene matches: 9. Here the CDR3 DNA reads TGTGCCAGCAGCCTTACAGGGGGTCCTGTCTACGAGCAGTACTTC. As protein: CASSLTGGPVYEQYF.

This clone was seen more than once but under ten times. The chain employs TRBV2 and TRBJ1-5; possibly TRBD1 for D (5 bases). The V end was cut by 4 bases, the J end by 7 bases, with 20 bases between. The CDR3 has 16 amino acids. Germline V gene lookup returns CDR1 SNHLY and CDR2 FYNNEI. CDR3 protein: CASSGYDNPGSQPQHF. CDR3 nucleotide sequence: TGTGCCAGCAGTGGATACGATAATCCAGGGTCCCAGCCCCAGCATTTT.

This clone was seen more than once but under ten times. The chain uses TRBV6-4 and TRBJ2-3, with TRBD2 matching over 8 bases. The trim removed 4 bases at V and 3 bases at J, leaving 3 bases unmatched. Germline values: CDR1 MRHNA, CDR2 SNTAGT. This CDR3 has 14 residues. The CDR3 DNA reads as TGTGCCAGCAGTGCGGGGGGGCCGACAGATACGCAGTATTTT. Encoded protein: CASSAGGPTDTQYF.

This chain uses TRBV10-1 with TRBJ1-1; no clear D gene. CDR3 length equals 13 residues. The V gene lost 4 bases and the J gene lost 0 bases, with 6 bases spanning the gap. Germline CDR1 WNHNN, CDR2 SYGVQD (reference sequence). The CDR3 loop reads CASSGGMNTEAFF. The CDR3 bases are TGCGCCAGCAGTGGAGGGATGAACACTGAAGCTTTCTTT.

The V gene is TRBV7-6, the J gene TRBJ2-5; D call uncertain. V was cut by 6 bases and J by 5 bases, with 25 bases left in between. Germline CDR1 reads SGHVS; CDR2 reads FNYEAQ. The CDR3 spans 17 residues. CDR3 sequence: CASSEASGITVDETQYF. The CDR3 bases are TGTGCCAGCAGTGAAGCTAGTGGGATCACCGTCGACGAGACCCAGTACTTC. Full variable domain (missing parts from reference TRBV7-6 and TRBJ2-5): GAGVSQSPRYKVTKRGQDVALRCDPISGHVSLYWYRQALGQGPEFLTYFNYEAQQDKSGLPNDRFSAERPEGSISTLTIQRTEQRDSAMYRCASSEASGITVDETQYFGPGTRLLVL.

This chain uses TRBV7-6 with TRBJ1-3; tentatively, D is TRBD1 (5 bases). Trimming shortened V by 6 bases and J by 0 bases, and 12 bases separated the two germline ends. The CDR3 runs 15 residues. Germline V CDR1 and CDR2: SGHVS, FNYEAQ. For the CDR3, the DNA is TGTGCCAGCAGTCCGGGACCCAGCTCTGGAAACACCATATATTTT. It is translated as CASSPGPSSGNTIYF. Supplemented by reference TRBV7-6 and TRBJ1-3, the full variable domain reads GAGVSQSPRYKVTKRGQDVALRCDPISGHVSLYWYRQALGQGPEFLTYFNYEAQQDKSGLPNDRFSAERPEGSISTLTIQRTEQRDSAMYRCASSPGPSSGNTIYFGEGSWLTVV.

This chain joins TRBV4-2 and TRBJ2-1; 9 bases align to TRBD2. This CDR3 comprises 16 residues. V lost 3 bases, J lost 6 bases, and 9 bases stayed unmatched. Germline V CDR1 and CDR2: LGHNA, YNFKEQ. The CDR3 nucleotides read TGTGCCAGCAGCCAGGCGTCCGGGACTAGCCGCAATGAGCAGTTCTTC. Protein: CASSQASGTSRNEQFF.